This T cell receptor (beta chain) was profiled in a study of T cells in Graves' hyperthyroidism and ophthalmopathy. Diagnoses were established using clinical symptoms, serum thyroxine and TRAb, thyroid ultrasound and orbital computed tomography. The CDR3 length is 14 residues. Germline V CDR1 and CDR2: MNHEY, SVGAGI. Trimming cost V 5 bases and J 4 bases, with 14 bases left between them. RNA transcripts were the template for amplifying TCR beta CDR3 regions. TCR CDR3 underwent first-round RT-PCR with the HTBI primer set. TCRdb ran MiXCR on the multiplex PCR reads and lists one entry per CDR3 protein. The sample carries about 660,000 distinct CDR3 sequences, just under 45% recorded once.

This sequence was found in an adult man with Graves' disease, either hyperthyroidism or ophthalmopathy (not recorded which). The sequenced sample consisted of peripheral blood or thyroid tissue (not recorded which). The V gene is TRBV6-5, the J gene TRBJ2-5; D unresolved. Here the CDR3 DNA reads TGTGCCAGCAGTGAAATGGCGGCAGGAGAGACCCAGTACTTC. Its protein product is CASSEMAAGETQYF.